This T cell receptor beta chain was documented in a study of regulatory T cells in long-lasting Graves disease. The CDR3 is 11 residues long. Germline loops: CDR1 SNHLY, CDR2 FYNNEI. Trimming shortened V by 4 bases and J by 5 bases, and 4 bases separated the two germline ends. Sample time point: newly diagnosed GD, antithyroid drugs for less than 3 months. PBMC RNA was the source of the TCR library. This clonotype was observed at least ten times. TCR beta libraries were built with iRepertoire HTBI primers and Arm-PCR of CDR3 regions. TCRdb used MiXCR to reprocess the multiplex PCR reads, holding one entry per CDR3 protein. This sample has roughly 420,000 distinct CDR3 sequences, with around 15% found just once. The sample was also reused in another study, on T cells in Graves' hyperthyroidism and ophthalmopathy.

This TCR was sampled from a woman aged 50 to 60 with Graves disease. V gene TRBV2 combines with J gene TRBJ2-3; D is ambiguous. Sample: peripheral blood mononuclear cells (PBMCs), taken at new diagnosis, from a patient treated with antithyroid drugs. CDR3 amino acids: CASSVQDTQYF. The CDR3 DNA is TGTGCCAGCAGTGTACAAGATACGCAGTATTTT.